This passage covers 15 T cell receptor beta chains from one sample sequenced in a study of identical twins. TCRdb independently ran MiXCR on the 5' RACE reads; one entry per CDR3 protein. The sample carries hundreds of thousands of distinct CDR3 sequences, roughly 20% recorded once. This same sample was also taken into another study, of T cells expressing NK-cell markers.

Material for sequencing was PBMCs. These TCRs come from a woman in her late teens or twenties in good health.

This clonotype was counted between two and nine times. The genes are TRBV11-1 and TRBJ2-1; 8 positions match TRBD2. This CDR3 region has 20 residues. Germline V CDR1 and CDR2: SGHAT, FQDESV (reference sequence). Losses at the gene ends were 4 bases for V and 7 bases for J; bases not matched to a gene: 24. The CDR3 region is CASSSPIKRSGLAIWNEQFF. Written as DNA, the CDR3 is TGTGCCAGCAGCTCCCCCATAAAACGGTCCGGACTAGCTATATGGAATGAGCAGTTCTTC.

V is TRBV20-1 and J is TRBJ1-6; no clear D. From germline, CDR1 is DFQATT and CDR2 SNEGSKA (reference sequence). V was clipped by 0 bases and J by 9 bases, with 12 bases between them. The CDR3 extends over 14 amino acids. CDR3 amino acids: CSARDLGARSPLHF. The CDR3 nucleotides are TGCAGTGCTAGAGATTTGGGAGCCCGTTCACCCCTCCACTTT.

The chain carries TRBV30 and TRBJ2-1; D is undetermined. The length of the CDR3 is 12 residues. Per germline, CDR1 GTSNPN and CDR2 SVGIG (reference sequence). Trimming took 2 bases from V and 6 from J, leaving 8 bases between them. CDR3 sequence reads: CAWSPMGNEQFF. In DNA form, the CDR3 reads TGTGCCTGGAGTCCGATGGGCAATGAGCAGTTCTTC.

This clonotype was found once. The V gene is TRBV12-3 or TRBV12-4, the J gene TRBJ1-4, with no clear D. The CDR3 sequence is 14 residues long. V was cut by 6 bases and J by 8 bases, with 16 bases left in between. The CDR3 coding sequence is TGTGCCAGCAGGGACCAGCGGGCGGCCGAAAAACTGTTTTTT. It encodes CASRDQRAAEKLFF.

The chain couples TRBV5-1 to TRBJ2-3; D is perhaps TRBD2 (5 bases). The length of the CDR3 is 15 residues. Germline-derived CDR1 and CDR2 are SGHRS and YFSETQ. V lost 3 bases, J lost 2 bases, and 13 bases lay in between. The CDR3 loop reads CASSSRPTNTDTQYF. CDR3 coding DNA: TGCGCCAGCAGCTCCAGACCGACTAACACAGATACGCAGTATTTT.

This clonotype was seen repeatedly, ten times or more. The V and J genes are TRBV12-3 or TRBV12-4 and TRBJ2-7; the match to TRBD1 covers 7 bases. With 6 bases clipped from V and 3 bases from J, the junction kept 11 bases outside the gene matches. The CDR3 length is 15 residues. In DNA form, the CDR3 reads TGTGCCAGCAGCCGATTACAGGGGAGCGGCTACGAGCAGTACTTC. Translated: CASSRLQGSGYEQYF.

CDR3 loop: CASSYPPEGGDYNEQFF. In nucleotides, the CDR3 is TGTGCCAGCAGTTACCCGCCGGAAGGCGGAGATTACAATGAGCAGTTCTTC. The chain uses TRBV6-5 and TRBJ2-1; D is ambiguous. The CDR3 spans 17 residues. CDR1 and CDR2 from the germline V gene are MNHEY and SVGAGI. The ends were cut back, 2 bases at V and 4 bases at J, with 18 bases in the middle.

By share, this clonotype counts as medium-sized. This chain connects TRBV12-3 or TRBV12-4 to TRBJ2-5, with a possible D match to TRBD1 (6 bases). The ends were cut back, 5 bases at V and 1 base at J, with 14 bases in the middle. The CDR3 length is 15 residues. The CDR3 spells CASSRIGTLQETQYF. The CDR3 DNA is TGTGCCAGCAGTCGAATCGGGACACTCCAAGAGACCCAGTACTTC.

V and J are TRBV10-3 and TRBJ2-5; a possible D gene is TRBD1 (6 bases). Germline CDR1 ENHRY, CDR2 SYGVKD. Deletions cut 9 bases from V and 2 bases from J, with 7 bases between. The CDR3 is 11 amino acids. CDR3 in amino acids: CAIGQQETQYF. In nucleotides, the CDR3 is TGTGCCATTGGACAGCAAGAGACCCAGTACTTC.

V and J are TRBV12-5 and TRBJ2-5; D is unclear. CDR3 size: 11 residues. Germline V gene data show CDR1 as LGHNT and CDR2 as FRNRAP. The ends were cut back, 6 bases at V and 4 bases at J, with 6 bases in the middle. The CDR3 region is CASGGPETQYF. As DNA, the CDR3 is TGTGCTAGTGGGGGTCCAGAGACCCAGTACTTC.

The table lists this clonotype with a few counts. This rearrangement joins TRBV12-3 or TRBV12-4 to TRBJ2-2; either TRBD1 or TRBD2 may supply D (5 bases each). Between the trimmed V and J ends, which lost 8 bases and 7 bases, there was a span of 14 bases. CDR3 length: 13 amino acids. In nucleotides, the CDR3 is TGTGCCAGCTCCCGGGACCTCTACGGGGAGCTGTTTTTT. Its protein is CASSRDLYGELFF.

In nucleotides, the CDR3 is TGTGCCACCAGCAGAGCAAGAGGACAGGTGGAAACCGGGGAGCTGTTTTTT. As protein: CATSRARGQVETGELFF. The J gene is TRBJ2-2, the V gene TRBV15; 7 bases align to TRBD1. The CDR3 has 17 residues. The germline V gene has CDR1 LNHNV and CDR2 YYDKDF (reference sequence). The ends lost 1 base at V and 5 bases at J; junction bases unmatched: 10.

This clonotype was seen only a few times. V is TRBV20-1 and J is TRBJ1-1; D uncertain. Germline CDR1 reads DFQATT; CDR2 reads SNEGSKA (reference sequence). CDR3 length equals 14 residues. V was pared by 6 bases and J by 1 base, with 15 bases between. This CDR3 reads CSAKIGSANTEAFF. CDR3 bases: TGCAGTGCAAAGATTGGGTCTGCGAACACTGAAGCTTTCTTT.

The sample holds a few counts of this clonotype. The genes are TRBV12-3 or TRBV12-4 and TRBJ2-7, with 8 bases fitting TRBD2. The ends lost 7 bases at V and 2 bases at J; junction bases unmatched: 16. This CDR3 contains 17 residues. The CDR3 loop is CASTPQGERGLPYEQYF. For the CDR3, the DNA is TGTGCCAGCACCCCCCAGGGAGAGCGGGGGCTTCCCTACGAGCAGTACTTC.

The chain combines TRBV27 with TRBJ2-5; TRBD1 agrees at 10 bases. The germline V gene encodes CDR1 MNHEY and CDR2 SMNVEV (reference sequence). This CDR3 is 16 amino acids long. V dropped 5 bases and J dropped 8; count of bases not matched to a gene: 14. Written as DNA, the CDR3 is TGTGCCAGCAGTCCTCTCTCGACAGGGGGCCCGGGAACCCAGTACTTC. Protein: CASSPLSTGGPGTQYF.